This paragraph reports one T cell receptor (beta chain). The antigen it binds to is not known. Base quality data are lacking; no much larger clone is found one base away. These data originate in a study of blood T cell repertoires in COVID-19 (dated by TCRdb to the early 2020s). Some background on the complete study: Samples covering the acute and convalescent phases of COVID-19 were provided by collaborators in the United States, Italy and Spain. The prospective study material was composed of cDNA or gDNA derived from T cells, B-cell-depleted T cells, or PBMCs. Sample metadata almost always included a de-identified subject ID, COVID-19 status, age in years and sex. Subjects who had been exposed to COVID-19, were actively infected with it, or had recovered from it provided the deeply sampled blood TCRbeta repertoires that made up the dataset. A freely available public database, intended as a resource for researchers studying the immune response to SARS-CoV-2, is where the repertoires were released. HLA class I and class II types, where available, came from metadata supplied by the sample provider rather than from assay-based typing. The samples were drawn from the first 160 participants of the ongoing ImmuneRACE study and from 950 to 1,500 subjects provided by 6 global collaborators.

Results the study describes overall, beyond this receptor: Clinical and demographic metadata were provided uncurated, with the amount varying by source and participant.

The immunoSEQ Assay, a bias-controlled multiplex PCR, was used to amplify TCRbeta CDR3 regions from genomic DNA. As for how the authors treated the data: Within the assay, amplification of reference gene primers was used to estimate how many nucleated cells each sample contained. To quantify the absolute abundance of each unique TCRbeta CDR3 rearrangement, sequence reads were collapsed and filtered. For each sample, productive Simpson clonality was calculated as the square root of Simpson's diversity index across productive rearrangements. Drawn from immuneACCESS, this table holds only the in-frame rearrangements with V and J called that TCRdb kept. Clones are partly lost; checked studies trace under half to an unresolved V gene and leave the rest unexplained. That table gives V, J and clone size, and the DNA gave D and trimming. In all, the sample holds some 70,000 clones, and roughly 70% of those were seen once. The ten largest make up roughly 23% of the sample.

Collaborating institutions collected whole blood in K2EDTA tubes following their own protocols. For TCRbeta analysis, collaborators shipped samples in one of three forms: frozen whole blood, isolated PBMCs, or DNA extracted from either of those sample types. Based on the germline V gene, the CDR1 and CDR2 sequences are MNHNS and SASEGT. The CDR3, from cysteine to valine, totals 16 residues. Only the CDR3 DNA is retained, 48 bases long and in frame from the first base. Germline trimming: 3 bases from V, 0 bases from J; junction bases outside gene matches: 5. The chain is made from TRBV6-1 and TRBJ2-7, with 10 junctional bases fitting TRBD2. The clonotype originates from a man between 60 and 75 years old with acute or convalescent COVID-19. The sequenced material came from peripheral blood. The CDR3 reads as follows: CASSDPGTSDSYEQYV. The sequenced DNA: TGTGCCAGCAGTGATCCCGGGACTAGCGACTCCTACGAGCAGTACGTC.